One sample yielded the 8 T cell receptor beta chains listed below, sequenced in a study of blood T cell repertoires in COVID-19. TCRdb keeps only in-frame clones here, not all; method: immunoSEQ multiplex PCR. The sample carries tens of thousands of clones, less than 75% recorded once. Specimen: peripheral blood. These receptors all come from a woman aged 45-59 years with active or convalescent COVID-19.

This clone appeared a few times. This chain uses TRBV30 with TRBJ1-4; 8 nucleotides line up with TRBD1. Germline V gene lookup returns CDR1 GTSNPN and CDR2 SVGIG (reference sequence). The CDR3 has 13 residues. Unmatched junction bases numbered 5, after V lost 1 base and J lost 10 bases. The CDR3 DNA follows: TGTGCCTGGAGTGCACCTGACAGGGGAAAACTGTTTTTT. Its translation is CAWSAPDRGKLFF.

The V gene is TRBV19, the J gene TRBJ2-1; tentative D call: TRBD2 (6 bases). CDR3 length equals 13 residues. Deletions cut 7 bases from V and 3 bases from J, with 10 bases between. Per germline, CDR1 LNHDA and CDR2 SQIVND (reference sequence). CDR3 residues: CASKGGVYNEQFF. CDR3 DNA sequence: TGTGCCAGTAAAGGCGGGGTCTACAATGAGCAGTTCTTC. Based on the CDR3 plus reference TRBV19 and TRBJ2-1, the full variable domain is DGGITQSPKYLFRKEGQNVTLSCEQNLNHDAMYWYRQDPGQGLRLIYYSQIVNDFQKGDIAEGYSVSREKKESFPLTVTSAQKNPTAFYLCASKGGVYNEQFFGPGTRLTVL.

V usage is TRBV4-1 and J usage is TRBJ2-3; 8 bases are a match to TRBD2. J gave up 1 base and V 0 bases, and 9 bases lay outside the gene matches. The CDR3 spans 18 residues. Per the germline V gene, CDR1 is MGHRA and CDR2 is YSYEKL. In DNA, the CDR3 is TGCGCCAGCAGCCAAGATTCTCTGGCGACTAGCGGCACAGATACGCAGTATTTT. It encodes CASSQDSLATSGTDTQYF.

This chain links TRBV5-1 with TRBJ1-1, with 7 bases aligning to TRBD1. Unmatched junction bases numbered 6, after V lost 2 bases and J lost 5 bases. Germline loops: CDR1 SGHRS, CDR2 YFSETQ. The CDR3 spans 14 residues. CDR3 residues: CASSFEAGGTEAFF. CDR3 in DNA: TGCGCCAGCAGCTTCGAGGCAGGGGGGACTGAAGCTTTCTTT.

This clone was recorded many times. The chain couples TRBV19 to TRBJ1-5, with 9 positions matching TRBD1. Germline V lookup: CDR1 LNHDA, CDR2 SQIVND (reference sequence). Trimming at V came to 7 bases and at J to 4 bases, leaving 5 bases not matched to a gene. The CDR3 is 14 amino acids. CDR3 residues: CASTIGTGNQPQHF. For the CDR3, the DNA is TGTGCCAGTACCATCGGGACAGGGAATCAGCCCCAGCATTTT.

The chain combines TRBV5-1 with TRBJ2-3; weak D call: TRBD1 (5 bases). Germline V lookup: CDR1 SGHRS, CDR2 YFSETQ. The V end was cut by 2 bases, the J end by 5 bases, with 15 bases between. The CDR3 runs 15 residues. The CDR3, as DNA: TGCGCCAGCAGCTTTGGTCAGGGTAACGGAGATACGCAGTATTTT. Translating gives CASSFGQGNGDTQYF.

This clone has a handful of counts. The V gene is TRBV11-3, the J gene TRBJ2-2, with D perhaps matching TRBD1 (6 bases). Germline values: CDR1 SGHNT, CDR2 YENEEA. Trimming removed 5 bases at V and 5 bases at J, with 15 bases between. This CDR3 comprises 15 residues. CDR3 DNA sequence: TGTGCCAGCAGCACTTCAGGGGAAGGAACCGGGGAGCTGTTTTTT. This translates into CASSTSGEGTGELFF.

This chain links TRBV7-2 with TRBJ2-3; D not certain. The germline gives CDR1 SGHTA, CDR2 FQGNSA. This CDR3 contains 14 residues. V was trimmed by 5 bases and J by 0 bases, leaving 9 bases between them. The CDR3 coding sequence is TGTGCCAGCAGCCCCACGACTAGCACAGATACGCAGTATTTT. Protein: CASSPTTSTDTQYF.